Shown below are 18 T cell receptor beta chains from a single sample sequenced in a study of regulatory T cells in long-lasting Graves disease. CDR3 regions were amplified by Arm-PCR using iRepertoire HTBI primers to build TCR beta libraries. TCRdb independently ran MiXCR on the multiplex PCR reads; one entry per CDR3 protein. Here the sample spans 250,000 or so distinct CDR3 sequences, approximately 18% being singletons. The time point denotes: newly diagnosed GD, antithyroid drugs for less than 3 months. PBMC-derived RNA was used for the TCR library. These data also formed part of another study, on T cells in Graves' hyperthyroidism and ophthalmopathy.

The sequencing used peripheral blood mononuclear cells (PBMCs), collected at new diagnosis, from a patient treated with antithyroid drugs. The receptors stem from a woman aged 30 to 39 with Graves disease.

This clonotype was picked up many times. V usage is TRBV2 and J usage is TRBJ2-7, with D uncertain. The CDR3 length is 13 residues. Trimming shortened V by 10 bases and J by 5 bases, and 18 bases separated the two germline ends. Germline loops: CDR1 SNHLY, CDR2 FYNNEI. The DNA of the CDR3 is TGTGCCACCCTCTTCGCTAATTCCAACGAGCAGTACTTC. As protein: CATLFANSNEQYF.

This clonotype has ten or more counts. The CDR3 spells CASSLLRNEKLFF. CDR3 DNA sequence: TGTGCCAGCAGCTTATTAAGGAATGAAAAACTGTTTTTT. V and J are TRBV7-2 and TRBJ1-4, with D unclear. The CDR3 loop spans 13 amino acids. Deletions cut 2 bases from V and 5 bases from J, with 6 bases between. In germline, CDR1 is SGHTA, CDR2 FQGNSA.

This clonotype was found many times. The gene calls are TRBV12-3 or TRBV12-4 and TRBJ2-1; either TRBD1 or TRBD2 may fit D (5 bases each). V lost 6 bases and J lost 5, with 20 bases in between. The CDR3 is 16 amino acids. The CDR3 region has the DNA TGTGCCAGCAGCCACAGTACGGGGCGTGAGGACAATGAGCAGTTCTTC. It is translated as CASSHSTGREDNEQFF.

Concerning this clonotype: Only one base separates this from a far larger clonotype, so it likely reflects a read error. The genes are TRBV12-3 or TRBV12-4 and TRBJ2-3; 9 bases are a match to TRBD2. The V gene end was trimmed by 6 bases and the J gene end by 3 bases; junction bases not matched to a gene: 10. The CDR3 has 16 residues. CDR3 sequence: CASSSQAAGGTDTQYF. In DNA form, the CDR3 reads TGTGCCAGCAGCTCCCAGGCAGCGGGGGGAACAGATACGCAGTATTTT.

This clonotype was found many times. CDR3 in DNA: TGTGCCAGCAGTCCGGGAGGGCCGGGACAATATGGCTACACCTTC. It specifies CASSPGGPGQYGYTF. The rearrangement uses TRBV12-3 or TRBV12-4 and TRBJ1-2, with a weak D call TRBD1 (6 bases). Deletions cut 5 bases from V and 5 bases from J, with 18 bases between. This CDR3 has 15 amino acids.

In its sample, this clonotype was seen many times. The chain combines TRBV4-1 with TRBJ1-2; maybe TRBD1 (5 bases). With 0 bases removed from V and 5 bases from J, the gap between germline ends came to 13 bases. Germline CDR1 and CDR2: MGHRA and YSYEKL. The CDR3 extends over 15 amino acids. CDR3: CASSQDRPGPYGYTF. As DNA, the CDR3 is TGCGCCAGCAGCCAAGATCGGCCAGGGCCTTATGGCTACACCTTC.

Many counts were recorded for this clonotype. This chain connects TRBV6-1 to TRBJ1-3; 7 nucleotides agree with TRBD1. Germline loops: CDR1 MNHNS, CDR2 SASEGT. Trimming removed 7 bases from V and 4 bases from J; junction bases left unmatched: 4. CDR3 size: 13 residues. The CDR3 protein is CASIGTVGNTIYF. The CDR3 DNA sequence: TGTGCCAGCATCGGGACAGTAGGAAACACCATATATTTT.

This clonotype was detected ten times or more. The chain's CDR3 is CASSWLTSENEQFF. CDR3 DNA sequence: TGTGCCAGCAGCTGGCTGACTAGCGAGAATGAGCAGTTCTTC. The chain couples TRBV12-3 or TRBV12-4 to TRBJ2-1; TRBD2 matches at 8 bases. CDR3 length equals 14 residues. V lost 6 bases and J lost 7; bases outside the gene matches: 8.

The chain employs TRBV20-1 and TRBJ2-7; 13 bases line up with TRBD2. CDR1 and CDR2 from the germline V gene are DFQATT and SNEGSKA (reference sequence). This CDR3 spans 15 amino acids. The V and J ends lost 5 bases and 5 bases, in that order; junction bases with no gene match: 9. CDR3: CSAATGLAGFDEQYF. The CDR3 DNA reads TGCAGTGCTGCCACGGGACTAGCGGGGTTCGACGAGCAGTACTTC.

This clonotype was picked up many times. This chain links TRBV7-6 with TRBJ2-3; TRBD2 matches at 9 bases. This CDR3 spans 17 amino acids. Germline V gene lookup returns CDR1 SGHVS and CDR2 FNYEAQ. J lost 1 base, V lost 4 bases, and 9 bases had no gene match. This CDR3 reads CASSSDRTSEGTDTQYF. CDR3 DNA: TGTGCCAGCAGCTCCGATAGGACTAGCGAGGGCACAGATACGCAGTATTTT.

This clonotype occurred a few times. This rearrangement joins TRBV4-1 to TRBJ2-6; a possible D gene is TRBD2 (5 bases). The CDR3 extends over 15 amino acids. In germline, CDR1 is MGHRA, CDR2 YSYEKL. V lost 1 base and J 1 base, leaving 5 bases between the germline ends. The CDR3 region is CASSQAGSGANVLTF. The CDR3 nucleotides read TGCGCCAGCAGCCAAGCGGGGTCTGGGGCCAACGTCCTGACTTTC.

The table lists this clonotype with many counts. The rearrangement joins TRBV5-1 to TRBJ1-1; D not resolved. Germline assignment: CDR1 SGHRS and CDR2 YFSETQ. The CDR3 covers 14 residues. Trimming stripped 2 bases from V and 0 bases from J, with 8 bases between. The CDR3 loop is CASSFGQMNTEAFF. The CDR3 region has the DNA TGCGCCAGCAGCTTCGGCCAAATGAACACTGAAGCTTTCTTT.

This clonotype was counted many times. The V call is TRBV29-1, the J call TRBJ1-4; perhaps TRBD1 as D (6 bases). Germline V gene sequence: CDR1 SQVTM, CDR2 ANQGSEA. This CDR3 spans 11 amino acids. V was pared by 5 bases and J by 17 bases, with 18 bases between. CDR3 sequence: CSVSWGQVHFF. The CDR3 bases are TGCAGCGTTTCCTGGGGGCAGGTACACTTTTTT.

This clonotype was seen repeatedly, ten times or more. The rearrangement links TRBV12-3 or TRBV12-4 to TRBJ1-1; unclear D gene. V was pared by 1 base and J by 5 bases, with 17 bases between. This CDR3 is 16 amino acids long. The CDR3 loop is CASSLVVLVGRTEAFF. CDR3 sequence (DNA): TGTGCCAGCAGTTTAGTAGTTCTGGTGGGGAGGACTGAAGCTTTCTTT.

The rearrangement uses TRBV13 and TRBJ2-3; TRBD1 aligns across 9 bases. V lost 0 bases to trimming and J lost 4 bases; unmatched junction nucleotides: 8. This CDR3 is 17 amino acids long. Germline CDR1 is PRHDT and CDR2 is FYEKMQ (reference sequence). CDR3 protein: CASSLGRWDRDPDTQYF. The DNA for the CDR3 is TGTGCCAGCAGCTTAGGCCGTTGGGACAGGGACCCAGATACGCAGTATTTT.

In its sample, this clonotype was seen many times. V is TRBV20-1 and J is TRBJ2-2; 12 bases align to TRBD2. The J segment lost 4 bases and the V segment lost 4 bases, leaving 4 bases of the junction unmatched. CDR1 is DFQATT, CDR2 SNEGSKA, per germline (reference sequence). The CDR3 sequence is 15 residues long. CDR3 bases: TGCAGTGCTACCCCTAGCGGGGGGGGCACCGGGGAGCTGTTTTTT. Translating gives CSATPSGGGTGELFF.

This clonotype was seen a handful of times. The rearrangement joins TRBV7-2 to TRBJ1-2; D unresolved. The germline CDR1 and CDR2 sequences are SGHTA and FQGNSA. Trimming left V 5 bases short and J 6 bases short, with 13 bases between. CDR3 length: 13 amino acids. The CDR3 loop is CASSQSPNDGYTF. In nucleotides, the CDR3 is TGTGCCAGCAGCCAATCCCCAAACGATGGCTACACCTTC.

In its sample, this clonotype was seen a few times. At one of its ends the junction is not consistent with the germline gene, which may arise from a read error. DNA for the CDR3: TGTGCTAGCAGCTTAGGTCGGGGCAAATCCTACGAGCAGTACTTC. It codes for CASSLGRGKSYEQYF. The chain links TRBV7-7 to TRBJ2-7; D may be TRBD1 or TRBD2 (5 bases each). This CDR3 is built from 15 residues. Germline CDR1 and CDR2: SSHAT and FNYEAQ (reference sequence).